Shown below are 7 T cell receptor beta chains from a single sample sequenced in a study of OX40 agonist ivuxolimab in advanced cancers. Clones were sequenced by immunoSEQ multiplex PCR, and TCRdb holds only the in-frame ones, with some missing. The sample shows 85,000 to 120,000 clones, over 75% of them seen only once. This sample comprised CD4+ or CD8+ T cells sorted from blood, obtained in a trial of the OX40 agonist ivuxolimab. These receptors originate from an adult with an advanced solid tumor such as melanoma, head and neck, liver or kidney cancer.

The chain links TRBV5-1 to TRBJ2-1; unclear D gene. The germline V gene has CDR1 SGHRS and CDR2 YFSETQ. Trimming took off 2 bases at V and 8 bases at J, with 14 bases between the two ends. The CDR3 runs to 14 residues. The CDR3 DNA reads TGCGCCAGCAGCTTTTCCACTCCGCCGGATGAGCAGTTCTTC. Translated: CASSFSTPPDEQFF. Full variable domain (missing parts from reference TRBV5-1 and TRBJ2-1): KAGVTQTPRYLIKTRGQQVTLSCSPISGHRSVSWYQQTPGQGLQFLFEYFSETQRNKGNFPGRFSGRQFSNSRSEMNVSTLELGDSALYLCASSFSTPPDEQFFGPGTRLTVL.

Written as DNA, the CDR3 is TGTGCCAGCAGCCCAGGACAGAGCCTCTATGGCTACACCTTC. Protein: CASSPGQSLYGYTF. The chain employs TRBV7-6 and TRBJ1-2, with a weak D call TRBD1 (6 bases). The CDR3 is 14 amino acids. V lost 5 bases and J lost 4, with 14 bases in between. The germline gives CDR1 SGHVS, CDR2 FNYEAQ.

The genes are TRBV9 and TRBJ1-1; no definite D call. The CDR3 sequence is 15 residues long. The ends were cut back, 4 bases at V and 0 bases at J, with 13 bases in the middle. Germline CDR1 reads SGDLS; CDR2 reads YYNGEE. The CDR3 reads CASSPMTVMNTEAFF. The CDR3 bases are TGTGCCAGCAGCCCGATGACGGTCATGAACACTGAAGCTTTCTTT.

This sequence joins TRBV12-5 and TRBJ2-5; 9 bases are a match to TRBD1. Germline V CDR1 and CDR2: LGHNT, FRNRAP. The CDR3 is 14 amino acids. The V and J ends lost 5 bases and 5 bases, in that order; junction bases with no gene match: 6. DNA for the CDR3: TGTGCTAGTGGTCCCGGACAGGGGCGGGAGACCCAGTACTTC. Its protein is CASGPGQGRETQYF.

The rearrangement joins TRBV7-2 to TRBJ2-3; tentatively, D is TRBD1 (6 bases). The CDR3 consists of 15 residues. CDR1 is SGHTA, CDR2 FQGNSA, per germline. V was cut by 5 bases and J by 3 bases, with 15 bases left in between. CDR3 DNA sequence: TGTGCCAGCAGCCCGGGACAACCGAAGACAGATACGCAGTATTTT. Amino acid sequence: CASSPGQPKTDTQYF.

The CDR3, as DNA: TGTGCCAGCAGCTTAGCAGTTCGGACAGGGGACGAGCAGTACTTC. It is translated as CASSLAVRTGDEQYF. This chain links TRBV7-2 with TRBJ2-7; 9 bases are shared with TRBD1. V trimming: 0 bases; J trimming: 5 bases; junction bases outside the gene matches: 5. The CDR3 length is 15 residues. Germline-derived CDR1 and CDR2 are SGHTA and FQGNSA.

This chain uses TRBV28 with TRBJ1-2; D may be TRBD1 (6 bases). This CDR3 spans 13 amino acids. V lost 5 bases to trimming and J lost 4 bases, with 11 bases between them. The V gene's germline CDR1 is MDHEN and CDR2 SYDVKM. For the CDR3, the DNA is TGTGCCAGCAGTCGGACAGCTCTCTATGGCTACACCTTC. It is translated as CASSRTALYGYTF.